This T cell receptor beta chain was captured by sequencing in a study of shared clonotypes between healthy human individuals. Only Caucasian adults living in Nashville, Tennessee served as donors. The split of CD4+ cells yielded CD45RA+ naive and CD45RA-negative memory subsets. Broader study findings: Having only a few donors restricted how much genetic and exposure-history diversity was captured. It was expected that sequencing depth would affect clonotype sharing among donors.

The CDR3 is made up of 14 amino acids. Between the trimmed V and J ends, which lost 5 bases and 7 bases, there was a span of 14 bases. In germline, CDR1 is SNHLY, CDR2 FYNNEI. As concerns this clone: Antigen: not known.

The table came from immunoSEQ multiplex PCR; TCRdb's copy has only in-frame clones and leaves some out. This sample has roughly 2 million clones, with around 95% found just once. The TCR was taken from a man younger than 35 in good health. The chain employs TRBV2 and TRBJ2-2; D might be TRBD2 (5 bases). Sample: naive CD4+ T cells sorted from blood. Subset: CD45RA+ positively selected. The CDR3: CASSTPSPDGELFF. The CDR3 nucleotides read TGTGCCAGCAGTACCCCTAGCCCAGACGGGGAGCTGTTTTTT.